Each of the 3 T cell receptor beta chains below was sequenced from the same sample in a study of identical twins. TCRdb itself ran the 5' RACE reads through MiXCR, one entry per CDR3 protein. The table records some 760,000 distinct CDR3 sequences, roughly 18% of them present only once. The data were also submitted as part of a second study, on T cells expressing NK-cell markers.

Material: PBMCs. The receptors were sampled from a young woman in good health.

This clonotype was seen a handful of times. The genes are TRBV9 and TRBJ2-5, with D perhaps matching TRBD2 (7 bases). Trimming left V 1 base short and J 2 bases short, with 12 bases between. CDR1 SGDLS and CDR2 YYNGEE come from the germline V gene. The CDR3 consists of 15 residues. Written as DNA, the CDR3 is TGTGCCAGCAGCGTAATCGGGGGGCTTCAAGAGACCCAGTACTTC. Its translation is CASSVIGGLQETQYF. Variable domain in full (rest from reference TRBV9 and TRBJ2-5): DSGVTQTPKHLITATGQRVTLRCSPRSGDLSVYWYQQSLDQGLQFLIQYYNGEERAKGNILERFSAQQFPDLHSELNLSSLELGDSALYFCASSVIGGLQETQYFGPGTRLLVL.

V and J are TRBV10-3 and TRBJ1-4; TRBD1 is a possible D gene (5 bases). This CDR3 is 12 amino acids long. V lost 7 bases to trimming and J lost 9 bases, with 12 bases between them. Germline V gives CDR1 ENHRY, CDR2 SYGVKD. CDR3: CAITDGAQKLFF. In DNA, the CDR3 is TGTGCCATCACCGACGGGGCTCAAAAACTGTTTTTT.

This clonotype was counted between two and nine times. This rearrangement joins TRBV12-3 or TRBV12-4 to TRBJ2-7; D is tentatively TRBD1 or TRBD2 (6 bases each). The V gene lost 7 bases and the J gene lost 7 bases, with 17 bases spanning the gap. The CDR3 is 13 amino acids. In DNA form, the CDR3 reads TGTGCCAGCACCGGGGGCTGGGGAGGTGAGCAGTACTTC. Protein product: CASTGGWGGEQYF.